The present T cell receptor (beta chain) was sequenced within a study of human T cells and chemical hapten exposure. Study in general: Scalp application of diphenylcyclopropenone was performed weekly in patients across the entire approximately 24-week study.

Original methodology: A per-sample median of 95,638 TCRs was observed, with a range of about 20,000 to 700,000. Using its own MiXCR run on the RACE reads, TCRdb lists one record per CDR3 protein. In this record, the V and J calls reflect TCRdb's handling and not the investigators' own analysis. The sample shows 330,000 or so distinct CDR3 sequences, around 6% of them seen only once. This clonotype was observed a handful of times. Antigen specificity is unknown. General study points: No change in TCRs above 1 in 1000 frequency was produced by DPC sensitization.

Time point given: patch test 2, 6 weeks after DPC sensitization. Treatment of the sample: therapeutic diphenylcyclopropenone sensitization with weekly scalp DPC. The V end was cut by 2 bases, the J end by 6 bases, with 11 bases between. Germline V CDR1 and CDR2: MNHNY, SVGAGI (reference sequence). The CDR3 is 14 amino acids. Specimen: whole blood, collected in connection with sensitization to the hapten diphenylcyclopropenone (DPC). This clonotype originated in a woman aged 18 to 35 with alopecia areata. Some clones in this sample may be carry-over from other donors' samples. The rearrangement joins TRBV6-6 to TRBJ2-1, with unresolved D. The DNA of the CDR3 is TGTGCCAGCAGTTACCGGCTAGTGGGCAATGAGCAGTTCTTC. The encoded protein is CASSYRLVGNEQFF.